This T cell receptor (beta chain) was documented in a study of T-cell memory formation after mild COVID-19. This clonotype was detected only a few times. The antigen is undetermined. It was 5'RACE with constant-segment primers that produced the TCR alpha and TCR beta cDNA libraries, which carried sample barcodes and UMIs. Each CDR3 protein is one row after TCRdb ran MiXCR on the 5' RACE reads. The table includes about 430,000 distinct CDR3 sequences, roughly 17% detected once. V lost 3 bases, J lost 2 bases, and 21 bases lay in between. There are 18 residues in the CDR3. Looked up from germline, CDR1 is MGHDK and CDR2 is SYGVNS. Study-wide results and limits: CD4+ contracting clones were mainly CM and EM; CD8+ ones, EMRA.

The sequence was obtained from a man in his late teens or twenties who had mild COVID-19 (a few samples of this study predate the infection). Cell type and time point are not known. Input material: PBMCs or a T cell subset sorted from them (not recorded which). J is TRBJ2-3 and V is TRBV25-1; tentative D call: TRBD1 (5 bases). DNA of the CDR3: TGTGCCAGCAGTGATCCGACAGAATGGGCGCCCTTCACAGATACGCAGTATTTT. Translated: CASSDPTEWAPFTDTQYF.